This T cell receptor (beta chain) is from a study of T cells in Graves' hyperthyroidism and ophthalmopathy. On the study more broadly: Peripheral blood was collected at initial diagnosis, before any treatment.

It was RNA transcripts that yielded the amplified TCR beta CDR3 regions. Carried out on the TCR CDR3, a first-round RT-PCR used the HTBI primer set. TCRdb processed the multiplex PCR reads anew with MiXCR; each CDR3 protein has one entry. This sample has approximately 270,000 distinct CDR3 sequences, with roughly 14% found just once. This clonotype was counted many times. The receptor comes from a woman between 40 and 50 years old with Graves' hyperthyroidism that later progressed to Graves' ophthalmopathy. The sequencing input was blood.

The CDR3 region is CASSLELTGMVGIQYF. CDR3 nucleotide sequence: TGTGCCAGCAGCTTGGAACTGACGGGAATGGTGGGCATTCAGTACTTC. This chain connects TRBV5-6 to TRBJ2-4; possibly TRBD2 for D (5 bases). The CDR3 contains 16 residues. The V gene's germline CDR1 is SGHDT and CDR2 YYEEEE. Trimming cost V 0 bases and J 9 bases, with 19 bases left between them.